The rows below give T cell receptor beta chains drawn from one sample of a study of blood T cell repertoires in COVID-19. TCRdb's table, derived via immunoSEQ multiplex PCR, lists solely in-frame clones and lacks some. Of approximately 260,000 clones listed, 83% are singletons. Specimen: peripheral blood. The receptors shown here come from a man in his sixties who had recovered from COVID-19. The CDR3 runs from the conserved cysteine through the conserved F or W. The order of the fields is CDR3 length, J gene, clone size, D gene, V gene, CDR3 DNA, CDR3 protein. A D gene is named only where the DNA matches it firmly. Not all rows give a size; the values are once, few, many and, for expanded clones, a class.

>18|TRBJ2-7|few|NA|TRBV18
TGTGCCAGCTCACCAGTCCCGGGGACAGCAGAAGGAGGGGTAGCGCAGTACTTC
CASSPVPGTAEGGVAQYF
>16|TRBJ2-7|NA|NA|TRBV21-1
TGTGCCAGCAGCCCCGGGGGGCGACAGAACCCTCACGAGCAGTACTTC
CASSPGGRQNPHEQYF
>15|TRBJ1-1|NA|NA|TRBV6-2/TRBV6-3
TGTGCCAGCAGTAACCTAGGGAGCGCGGGGACTGAAGCTTTCTTT
CASSNLGSAGTEAFF
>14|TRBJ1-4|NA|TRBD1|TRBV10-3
TGTGCCATCAGGGGACAGGGCACTAATGAAAAACTGTTTTTT
CAIRGQGTNEKLFF
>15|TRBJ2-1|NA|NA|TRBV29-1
TGCAGCGTTGAAGACTCCCTTACTAGATACAATGAGCAGTTCTTC
CSVEDSLTRYNEQFF
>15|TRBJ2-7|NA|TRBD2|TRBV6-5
TGTGCCAGCAGGGGCGGGACTAGCAGCTCCTACGAGCAGTACTTC
CASRGGTSSSYEQYF
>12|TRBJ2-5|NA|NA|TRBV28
TGTGCCAGCAGTTGGCAGCAAGAGACCCAGTACTTC
CASSWQQETQYF
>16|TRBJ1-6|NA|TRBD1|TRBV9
TGTGCCAGCAGCGAGTCCGGGACAGGGTATAATTCACCCCTCCACTTT
CASSESGTGYNSPLHF
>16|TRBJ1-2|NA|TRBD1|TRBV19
TGTGCCAGTAGTCGGACAGGGACCCAAATTAACTATGGCTACACCTTC
CASSRTGTQINYGYTF
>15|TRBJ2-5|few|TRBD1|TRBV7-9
TGTGCCAGCAGCCCAGGGGGCTGGGCGGTAGAGACCCAGTACTTC
CASSPGGWAVETQYF
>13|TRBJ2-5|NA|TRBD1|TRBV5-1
TGCGCCAGCCAGGGGGTAGACCAAGAGACCCAGTACTTC
CASQGVDQETQYF
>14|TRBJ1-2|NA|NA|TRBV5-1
TGCGCCAGCAGGATGGGGGGGACAAACTATGGCTACACCTTC
CASRMGGTNYGYTF
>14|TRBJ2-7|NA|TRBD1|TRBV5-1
TGCGCCAGCAGCCTAGGACAGGGAGCCTACGAGCAGTACTTC
CASSLGQGAYEQYF
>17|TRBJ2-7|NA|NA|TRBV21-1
TGTGCCAGCAGCAAAACGGGCCCACAGGGGGCCGCCTACGAGCAGTACTTC
CASSKTGPQGAAYEQYF
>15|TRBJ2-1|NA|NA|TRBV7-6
TGTGCCAGCAGCTTAGCGCCGGTAGTTATGAATGAGCAGTTCTTC
CASSLAPVVMNEQFF
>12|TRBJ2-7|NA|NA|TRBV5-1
TGCGCCAGCAGCTTGCAGGGTTCCGAGCAGTACTTC
CASSLQGSEQYF
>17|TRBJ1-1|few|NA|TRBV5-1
TGCGCCAGCAGCTTTAGGAAGCAAAGTTGGGCTTACACTGAAGCTTTCTTT
CASSFRKQSWAYTEAFF
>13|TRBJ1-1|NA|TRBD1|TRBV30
TGTGCCTGGAAGGGGACAGGGGGCACTGAAGCTTTCTTT
CAWKGTGGTEAFF
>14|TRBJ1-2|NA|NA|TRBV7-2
TGTGCCAGCAGCGAACCGGGGGAGTACTATGGCTACACCTTC
CASSEPGEYYGYTF
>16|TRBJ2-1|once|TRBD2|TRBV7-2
TGTGCCAGCAGCTTACTAGCGGGGACTTCCTACAATGAGCAGTTCTTC
CASSLLAGTSYNEQFF
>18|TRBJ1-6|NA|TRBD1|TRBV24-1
TGTGCCACCAGTTCCGGTAGCAGGACAGGGACTGGGGATTCACCCCTCCACTTT
CATSSGSRTGTGDSPLHF
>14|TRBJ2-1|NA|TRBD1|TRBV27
TGTGCCAGCAGTAGCCCCCCCCACAGGGGTCGGCAGTTCTTC
CASSSPPHRGRQFF
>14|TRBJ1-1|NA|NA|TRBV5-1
TGCGCCAGCAGCACACGATCCCCGGGCACTGAAGCTTTCTTT
CASSTRSPGTEAFF
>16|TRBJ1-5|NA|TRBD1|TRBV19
TGTGCCAGTAAAAGGGACAGCCCGGTAGCAATTCAGCCCCAGCATTTT
CASKRDSPVAIQPQHF
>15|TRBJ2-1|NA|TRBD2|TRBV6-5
TGTGCCAGCAGCCAACTAGCGGGGGGTAACAATGAGCAGTTCTTC
CASSQLAGGNNEQFF
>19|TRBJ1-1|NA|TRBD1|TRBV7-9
TGTGCCAGCACAAACCGAGGGGGCAGGGTCCGGTGGGGTGGCACTGAAGCTTTCTTT
CASTNRGGRVRWGGTEAFF
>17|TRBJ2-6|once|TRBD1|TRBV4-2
TGTGCCAGCAGCCAAACAGGGGGCACCTCTGGGGCCAACGTCCTGACTTTC
CASSQTGGTSGANVLTF
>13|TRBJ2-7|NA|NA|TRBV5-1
TGCGCCAGCAGCAAAGACAGAACCTACGAGCAGTACTTC
CASSKDRTYEQYF
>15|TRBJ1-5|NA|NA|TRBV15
TGTGCCACCAGCAGAGGTTTGTATAGCAATCAGCCCCAGCATTTT
CATSRGLYSNQPQHF
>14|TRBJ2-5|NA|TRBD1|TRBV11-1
TGTGCCAGCAGCCGCCGGACAGGGTTAGAGACCCAGTACTTC
CASSRRTGLETQYF
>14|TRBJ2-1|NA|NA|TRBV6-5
TGTGCCAGCAGCCCCGGGACATTGATCAATGAGCAGTTCTTC
CASSPGTLINEQFF
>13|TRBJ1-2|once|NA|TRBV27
TGTGCCAGCAGTTTCGGACAGTCCTATGGCTACACCTTC
CASSFGQSYGYTF
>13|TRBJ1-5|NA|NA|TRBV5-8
TGTGCCAGCAGCTTGGCTTCCGGTCAGCCCCAGCATTTT
CASSLASGQPQHF
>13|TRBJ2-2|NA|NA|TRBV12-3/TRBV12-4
TGTGCCAGCTCGACCAGGGCTGGCGGGGAGCTGTTTTTT
CASSTRAGGELFF
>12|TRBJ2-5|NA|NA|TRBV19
TGTGCCAGTAGACAGGGCGGAGAGACCCAGTACTTC
CASRQGGETQYF
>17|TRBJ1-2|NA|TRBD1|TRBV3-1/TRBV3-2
TGTGCCAGCAGCCAATACGGACAGGGGGTCGGGGGCTATGGCTACACCTTC
CASSQYGQGVGGYGYTF
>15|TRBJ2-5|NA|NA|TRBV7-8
TGTGCCAGCAGCTCTGGGTTCCAGCGTGGGGAGACCCAGTACTTC
CASSSGFQRGETQYF
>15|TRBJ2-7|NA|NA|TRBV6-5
TGTGCCAGCAGTCGAGCCGGGGGTCGGTCCTACGAGCAGTACTTC
CASSRAGGRSYEQYF
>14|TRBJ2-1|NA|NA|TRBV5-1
TGCGCCAGCAGCTTGGCCATCAAGCACAATGAGCAGTTCTTC
CASSLAIKHNEQFF
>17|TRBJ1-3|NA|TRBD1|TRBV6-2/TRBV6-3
TGTGCCAGCAGTTACTTGGCAGGGGGCGAAGCTGGAAACACCATATATTTT
CASSYLAGGEAGNTIYF
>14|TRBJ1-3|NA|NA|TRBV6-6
TGTGCCAGCTTCTTGGGGGGTAGGGGAAACACCATATATTTT
CASFLGGRGNTIYF
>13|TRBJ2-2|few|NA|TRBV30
TGTGCCTGGCGACCGGGGGTCACCGGGGAGCTGTTTTTT
CAWRPGVTGELFF
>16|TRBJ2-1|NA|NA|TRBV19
TGTGCCAGTAGTGATGGCCGGCGGCAGTCCTACAATGAGCAGTTCTTC
CASSDGRRQSYNEQFF
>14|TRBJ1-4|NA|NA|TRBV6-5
TGTGCCAGCAGGGAGGTTGCAACTAATGAAAAACTGTTTTTT
CASREVATNEKLFF
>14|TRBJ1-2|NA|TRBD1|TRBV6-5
TGTGCCAGCAGGGGGACAGGGACGAACTATGGCTACACCTTC
CASRGTGTNYGYTF
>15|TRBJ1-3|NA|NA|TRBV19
TGTGCCAGTAGTATCCAGCGTATCTCTGGAAACACCATATATTTT
CASSIQRISGNTIYF